These 5 T cell receptor beta chains share one sample of origin, sequenced in a study of CD8 T cells in ankylosing spondylitis. TCRdb passed the 5' RACE reads through MiXCR, listing each CDR3 protein once. This table holds roughly 100,000 distinct CDR3 sequences, 24% found once. Sequenced input: synovial fluid, either unsorted or a sorted T cell fraction (not recorded which). The receptors here all came from a male donor with ankylosing spondylitis.

This clonotype was found a few times. This chain joins TRBV2 and TRBJ2-7; D remains unclear. V gave up 6 bases and J gave up 2 bases, with 17 bases separating them. CDR3 length: 15 amino acids. CDR1 and CDR2 (germline): SNHLY, FYNNEI. CDR3 amino acids: CASSPSWAIAYEQYF. The CDR3 DNA follows: TGTGCCAGCAGCCCCTCGTGGGCTATCGCCTACGAGCAGTACTTC.

This clonotype was detected a few times. The rearrangement links TRBV19 to TRBJ1-1, with 7 bases that match TRBD1. CDR3 length: 14 amino acids. Trimming at V came to 6 bases and at J to 1 base, leaving 5 bases not matched to a gene. CDR1 and CDR2 (germline): LNHDA, SQIVND (reference sequence). Here the CDR3 reads CASRPGQQNTEAFF. Written as DNA, the CDR3 is TGTGCCAGTAGACCGGGACAGCAGAACACTGAAGCTTTCTTT.

This clonotype was seen only a few times. The chain uses TRBV5-1 and TRBJ1-4; D uncertain. V dropped 0 bases and J dropped 8 bases, with 11 bases sitting between them. Germline values: CDR1 SGHRS, CDR2 YFSETQ. This CDR3 spans 14 amino acids. The CDR3 here is CASSLDAYDEKLFF. In nucleotides, the CDR3 is TGCGCCAGCAGCTTGGACGCCTACGACGAAAAACTGTTTTTT.

The sample holds a few counts of this clonotype. This chain links TRBV20-1 with TRBJ2-5, with TRBD1 identical over 8 bases. CDR3 length: 14 residues. After removal of 7 bases from V and 5 bases from J, the junction contained 12 bases not matched to a gene. Germline values: CDR1 DFQATT, CDR2 SNEGSKA (reference sequence). The CDR3 region has the DNA TGCAGTGGGACAAGGACAGGGTGGGCGGAGACCCAGTACTTC. Protein: CSGTRTGWAETQYF.

This clonotype has only a few counts. V and J are TRBV11-2 and TRBJ2-3; D unresolved. V shed 4 bases and J shed 5 bases, with 10 bases lying between them. The CDR3 runs to 13 residues. Germline loops: CDR1 SGHAT, CDR2 FQNNGV. CDR3 DNA: TGTGCCAGCAGCTCAGGCGGTGGAGATACGCAGTATTTT. Translated: CASSSGGGDTQYF.